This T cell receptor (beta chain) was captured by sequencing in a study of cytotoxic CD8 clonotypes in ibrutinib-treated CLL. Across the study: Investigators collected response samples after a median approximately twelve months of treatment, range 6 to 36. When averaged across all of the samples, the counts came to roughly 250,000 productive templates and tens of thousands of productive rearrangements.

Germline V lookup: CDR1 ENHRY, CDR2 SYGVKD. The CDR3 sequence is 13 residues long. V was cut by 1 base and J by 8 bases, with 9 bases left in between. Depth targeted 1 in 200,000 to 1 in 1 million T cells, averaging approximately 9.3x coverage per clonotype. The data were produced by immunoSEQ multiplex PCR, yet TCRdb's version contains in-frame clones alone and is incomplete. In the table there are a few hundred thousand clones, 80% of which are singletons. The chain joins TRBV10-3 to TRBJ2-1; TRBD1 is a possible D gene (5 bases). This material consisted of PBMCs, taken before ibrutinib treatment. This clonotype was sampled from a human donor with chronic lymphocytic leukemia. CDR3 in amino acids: CAISELKGDEQFF. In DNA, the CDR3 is TGTGCCATCAGTGAGTTGAAAGGGGATGAGCAGTTCTTC.